The 5 T cell receptor beta chains below were found in one sample sequenced in a study of blood T cell repertoires in COVID-19. Clones were sequenced by immunoSEQ multiplex PCR, and TCRdb holds only the in-frame ones, with some missing. The profile shows 300,000 to 350,000 clones, roughly nine tenths of them singletons. The specimen was peripheral blood. The receptor set was obtained from a woman younger than 45 with COVID-19, enrolled during active disease.

The chain links TRBV5-1 to TRBJ1-2; 7 nucleotides match TRBD1. Germline assignment: CDR1 SGHRS and CDR2 YFSETQ. This CDR3 spans 14 amino acids. J was trimmed by 4 bases and V by 1 base; bases with no gene match: 4. The CDR3 region has the DNA TGCGCCAGCAGCTTGACCGGGGACAGCTATGGCTACACCTTC. Translation: CASSLTGDSYGYTF.

This chain joins TRBV30 and TRBJ1-5; TRBD1 matches 12 bases. The CDR3 consists of 16 residues. CDR1 and CDR2 (germline): GTSNPN, SVGIG (reference sequence). Losses at the gene ends were 4 bases for V and 2 bases for J; bases not matched to a gene: 6. The CDR3, as DNA: TGTGCCTGGATGGGACAGGGGGCCGGAGGCAATCAGCCCCAGCATTTT. Amino acid sequence: CAWMGQGAGGNQPQHF. The variable domain in full, completed from reference TRBV30 and TRBJ1-5, reads SQTIHQWPATLVQPVGSPLSLECTVEGTSNPNLYWYRQAAGRGLQLLFYSVGIGQISSEVPQNLSASRPQDRQFILSSKKLLLSDSGFYLCAWMGQGAGGNQPQHFGDGTRLSIL.

This clone has a single count. The chain is built from TRBV5-1 and TRBJ1-1; tentatively, D is TRBD1 (5 bases). CDR1 SGHRS and CDR2 YFSETQ come from the germline V gene. The ends were cut back, 2 bases at V and 1 base at J, with 9 bases in the middle. This CDR3 has 14 residues. The CDR3 is CASSFRQGNTEAFF. The CDR3 DNA is TGCGCCAGCAGCTTTCGTCAGGGGAACACTGAAGCTTTCTTT.

The V and J genes are TRBV27 and TRBJ1-5; 12 bases line up with TRBD1. The CDR3 contains 15 residues. V dropped 9 bases and J dropped 5; count of bases not matched to a gene: 8. CDR1 and CDR2 (germline): MNHEY, SMNVEV (reference sequence). CDR3 amino acids: CARSPRDRGHQPQHF. The CDR3, as DNA: TGTGCCAGGTCACCCCGGGACAGGGGGCATCAGCCCCAGCATTTT.

On this clone itself: An end of the junction differs from the germline gene, which may be a read error. The CDR3 loop reads CASSPRRTGPSVANVLTF. CDR3 coding DNA: TGTGCCAGCAGTCCCCGCAGGACAGGTCCTTCTGTGGCCAACGTCCTGACTTTC. This chain connects TRBV27 to TRBJ2-6; 7 nucleotides align to TRBD1. CDR1 and CDR2 from the germline V gene are MNHEY and SMNVEV (reference sequence). CDR3 size: 18 residues.